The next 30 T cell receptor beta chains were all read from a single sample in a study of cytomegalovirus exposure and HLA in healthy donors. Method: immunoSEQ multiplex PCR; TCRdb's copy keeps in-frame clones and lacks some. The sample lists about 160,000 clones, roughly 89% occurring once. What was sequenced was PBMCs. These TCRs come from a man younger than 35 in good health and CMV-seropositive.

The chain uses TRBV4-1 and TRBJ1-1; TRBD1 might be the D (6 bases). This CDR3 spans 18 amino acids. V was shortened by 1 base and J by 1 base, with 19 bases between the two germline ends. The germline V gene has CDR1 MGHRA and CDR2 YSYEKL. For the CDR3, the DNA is TGCGCCAGCAGCCAAGTCTTGGGGGCGAGGCTAGGGAACACTGAAGCTTTCTTT. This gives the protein CASSQVLGARLGNTEAFF.

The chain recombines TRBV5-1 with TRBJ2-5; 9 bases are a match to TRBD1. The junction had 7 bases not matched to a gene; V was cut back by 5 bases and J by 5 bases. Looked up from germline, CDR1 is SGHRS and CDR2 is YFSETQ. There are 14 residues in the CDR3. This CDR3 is CASSPTGGGETQYF. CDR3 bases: TGCGCCAGCAGTCCTACAGGGGGCGGGGAGACCCAGTACTTC. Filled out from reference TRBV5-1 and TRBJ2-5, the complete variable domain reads KAGVTQTPRYLIKTRGQQVTLSCSPISGHRSVSWYQQTPGQGLQFLFEYFSETQRNKGNFPGRFSGRQFSNSRSEMNVSTLELGDSALYLCASSPTGGGETQYFGPGTRLLVL.

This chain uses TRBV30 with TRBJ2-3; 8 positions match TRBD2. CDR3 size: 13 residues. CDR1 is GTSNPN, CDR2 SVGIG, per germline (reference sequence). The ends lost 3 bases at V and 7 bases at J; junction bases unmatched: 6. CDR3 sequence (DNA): TGTGCCTGGAGCTGGCGGGAGGAAAATACGCAGTATTTT. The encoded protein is CAWSWREENTQYF.

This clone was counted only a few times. The chain's CDR3 is CASSLVLAGGYNEQFF. CDR3 bases: TGCGCCAGCAGCTTGGTACTAGCAGGTGGCTACAATGAGCAGTTCTTC. This chain connects TRBV5-1 to TRBJ2-1, with a tentative D call TRBD2 (6 bases). Trimming took off 0 bases at V and 3 bases at J, with 13 bases between the two ends. In germline, CDR1 is SGHRS, CDR2 YFSETQ. This CDR3 has 16 amino acids.

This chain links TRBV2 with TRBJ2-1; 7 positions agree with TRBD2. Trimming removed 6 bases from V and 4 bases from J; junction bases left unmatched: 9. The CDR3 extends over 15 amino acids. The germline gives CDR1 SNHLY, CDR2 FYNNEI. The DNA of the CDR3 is TGTGCCAGCAGGACTTCCGGGACTACATACAATGAGCAGTTCTTC. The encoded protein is CASRTSGTTYNEQFF.

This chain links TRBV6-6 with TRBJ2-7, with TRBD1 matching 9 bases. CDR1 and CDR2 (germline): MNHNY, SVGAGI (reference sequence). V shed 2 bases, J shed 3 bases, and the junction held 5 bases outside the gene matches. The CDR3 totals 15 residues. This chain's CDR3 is CASSYGQGSIYEQYF. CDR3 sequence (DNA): TGTGCCAGCAGTTACGGACAGGGGAGCATCTACGAGCAGTACTTC.

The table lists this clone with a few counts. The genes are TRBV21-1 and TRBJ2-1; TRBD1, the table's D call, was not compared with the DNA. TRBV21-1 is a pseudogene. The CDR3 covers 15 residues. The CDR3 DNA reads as TGTGCCAGCAGCATCCCGGGACAGGGACCCGATGAGCAGTTCTTC. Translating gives CASSIPGQGPDEQFF.

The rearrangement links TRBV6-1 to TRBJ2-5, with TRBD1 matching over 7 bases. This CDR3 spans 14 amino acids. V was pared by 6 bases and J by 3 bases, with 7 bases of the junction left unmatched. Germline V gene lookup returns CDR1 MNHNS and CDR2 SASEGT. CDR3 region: CASSHRGGKETQYF. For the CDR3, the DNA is TGTGCCAGCAGCCACAGGGGTGGGAAAGAGACCCAGTACTTC.

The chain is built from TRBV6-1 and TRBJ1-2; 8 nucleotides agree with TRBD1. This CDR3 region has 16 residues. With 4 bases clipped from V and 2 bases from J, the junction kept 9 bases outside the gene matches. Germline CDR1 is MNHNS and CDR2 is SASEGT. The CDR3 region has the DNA TGTGCCAGCAGTGCGACAGGGGAAAAGTGGAACTATGGCTACACCTTC. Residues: CASSATGEKWNYGYTF.

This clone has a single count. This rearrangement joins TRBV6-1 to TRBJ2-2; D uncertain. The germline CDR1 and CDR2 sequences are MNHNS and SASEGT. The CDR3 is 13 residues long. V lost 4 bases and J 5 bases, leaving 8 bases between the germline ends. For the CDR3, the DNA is TGTGCCAGCAGTGTTACGGTGACCGGGGAGCTGTTTTTT. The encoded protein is CASSVTVTGELFF.

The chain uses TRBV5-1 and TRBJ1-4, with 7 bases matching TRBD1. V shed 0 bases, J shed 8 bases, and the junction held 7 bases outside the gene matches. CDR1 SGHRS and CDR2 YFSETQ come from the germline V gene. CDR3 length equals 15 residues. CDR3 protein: CASSLAGQVTEKLFF. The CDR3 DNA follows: TGCGCCAGCAGCTTGGCTGGACAGGTAACCGAAAAACTGTTTTTT. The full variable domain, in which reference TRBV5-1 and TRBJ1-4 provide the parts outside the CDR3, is KAGVTQTPRYLIKTRGQQVTLSCSPISGHRSVSWYQQTPGQGLQFLFEYFSETQRNKGNFPGRFSGRQFSNSRSEMNVSTLELGDSALYLCASSLAGQVTEKLFFGSGTQLSVL.

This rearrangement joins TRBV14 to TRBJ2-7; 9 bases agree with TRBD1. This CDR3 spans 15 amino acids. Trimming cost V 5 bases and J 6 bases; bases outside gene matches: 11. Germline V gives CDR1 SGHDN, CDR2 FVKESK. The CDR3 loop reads CASSFLPGQGGEQYF. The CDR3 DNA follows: TGTGCCAGCAGCTTTCTGCCGGGACAGGGAGGCGAGCAGTACTTC.

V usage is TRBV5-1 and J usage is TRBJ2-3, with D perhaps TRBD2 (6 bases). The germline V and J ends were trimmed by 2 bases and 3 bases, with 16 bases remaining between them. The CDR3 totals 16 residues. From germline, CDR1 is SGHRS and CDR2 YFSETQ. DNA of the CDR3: TGCGCCAGCAGCTTCTCCCCGGGAGTGGGGACAGATACGCAGTATTTT. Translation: CASSFSPGVGTDTQYF. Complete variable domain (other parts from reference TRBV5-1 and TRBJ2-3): KAGVTQTPRYLIKTRGQQVTLSCSPISGHRSVSWYQQTPGQGLQFLFEYFSETQRNKGNFPGRFSGRQFSNSRSEMNVSTLELGDSALYLCASSFSPGVGTDTQYFGPGTRLTVL.

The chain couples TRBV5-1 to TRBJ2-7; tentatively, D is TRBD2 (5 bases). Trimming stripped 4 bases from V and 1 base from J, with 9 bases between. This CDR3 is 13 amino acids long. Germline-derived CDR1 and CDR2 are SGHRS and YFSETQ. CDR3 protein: CASSPGESYEQYF. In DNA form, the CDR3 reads TGCGCCAGCAGCCCCGGGGAGTCCTACGAGCAGTACTTC.

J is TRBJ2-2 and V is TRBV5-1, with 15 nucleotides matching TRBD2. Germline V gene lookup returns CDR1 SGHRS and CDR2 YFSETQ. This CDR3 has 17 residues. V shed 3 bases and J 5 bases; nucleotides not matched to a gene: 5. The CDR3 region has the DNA TGCGCCAGCAGCTGGACTAGCGGGAGGGCGGGAACCGGGGAGCTGTTTTTT. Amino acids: CASSWTSGRAGTGELFF. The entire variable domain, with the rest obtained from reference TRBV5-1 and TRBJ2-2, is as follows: KAGVTQTPRYLIKTRGQQVTLSCSPISGHRSVSWYQQTPGQGLQFLFEYFSETQRNKGNFPGRFSGRQFSNSRSEMNVSTLELGDSALYLCASSWTSGRAGTGELFFGEGSRLTVL.

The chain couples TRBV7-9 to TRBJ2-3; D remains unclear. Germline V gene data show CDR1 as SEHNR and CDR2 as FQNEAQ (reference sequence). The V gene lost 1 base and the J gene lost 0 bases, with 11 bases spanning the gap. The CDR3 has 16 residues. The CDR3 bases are TGTGCCAGCAGCTTAGTCACCCTGACAAGCACAGATACGCAGTATTTT. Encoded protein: CASSLVTLTSTDTQYF. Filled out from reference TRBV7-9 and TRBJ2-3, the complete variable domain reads DTGVSQNPRHKITKRGQNVTFRCDPISEHNRLYWYRQTLGQGPEFLTYFQNEAQLEKSRLLSDRFSAERPKGSFSTLEIQRTEQGDSAMYLCASSLVTLTSTDTQYFGPGTRLTVL.

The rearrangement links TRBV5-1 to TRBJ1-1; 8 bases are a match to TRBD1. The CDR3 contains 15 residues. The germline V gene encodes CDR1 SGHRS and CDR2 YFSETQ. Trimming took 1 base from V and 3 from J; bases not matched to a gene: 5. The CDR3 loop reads CASSLSGQGHTEAFF. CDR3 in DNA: TGCGCCAGCAGCTTGTCCGGACAGGGTCACACTGAAGCTTTCTTT.

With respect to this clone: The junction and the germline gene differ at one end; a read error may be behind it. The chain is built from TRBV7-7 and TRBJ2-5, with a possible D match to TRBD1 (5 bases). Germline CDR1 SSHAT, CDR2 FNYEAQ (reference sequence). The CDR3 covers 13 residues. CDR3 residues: CASSLRQQETQYF. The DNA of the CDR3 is TGTGCTAGCAGCTTACGACAGCAAGAGACCCAGTACTTC.

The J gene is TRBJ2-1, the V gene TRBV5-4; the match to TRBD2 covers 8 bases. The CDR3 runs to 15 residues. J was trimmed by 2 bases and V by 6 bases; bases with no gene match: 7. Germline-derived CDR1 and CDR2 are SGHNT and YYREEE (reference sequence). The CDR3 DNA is TGTGCCAGCATCTCGGGTAGCGGGACCTACAATGAGCAGTTCTTC. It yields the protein CASISGSGTYNEQFF.

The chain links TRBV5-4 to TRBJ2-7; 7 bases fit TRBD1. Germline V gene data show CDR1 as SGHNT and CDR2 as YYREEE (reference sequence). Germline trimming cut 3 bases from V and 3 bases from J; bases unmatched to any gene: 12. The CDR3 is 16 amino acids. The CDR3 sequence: CASSSERGQRLYEQYF. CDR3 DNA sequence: TGTGCCAGCAGCTCGGAGAGGGGGCAGCGGCTCTACGAGCAGTACTTC.

This chain's CDR3 is CASSLQKGFNYGYTF. The CDR3 DNA sequence: TGTGCCAGCAGCTTGCAGAAGGGGTTTAACTATGGCTACACCTTC. This chain connects TRBV5-4 to TRBJ1-2; D may be TRBD1 (5 bases). The germline V gene has CDR1 SGHNT and CDR2 YYREEE (reference sequence). This CDR3 comprises 15 residues. V was clipped by 1 base and J by 1 base, with 11 bases between them.

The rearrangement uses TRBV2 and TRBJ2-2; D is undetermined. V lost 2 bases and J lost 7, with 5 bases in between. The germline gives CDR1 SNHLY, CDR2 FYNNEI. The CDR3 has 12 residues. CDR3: CASSETVGELFF. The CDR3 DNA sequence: TGTGCCAGCAGTGAAACTGTCGGGGAGCTGTTTTTT.

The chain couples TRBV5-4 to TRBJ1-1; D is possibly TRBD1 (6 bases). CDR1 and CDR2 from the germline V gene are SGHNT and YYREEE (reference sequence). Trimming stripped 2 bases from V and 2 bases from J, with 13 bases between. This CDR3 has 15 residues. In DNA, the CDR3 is TGTGCCAGCAGCTTCCAGGACAGACTAAACACTGAAGCTTTCTTT. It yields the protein CASSFQDRLNTEAFF.

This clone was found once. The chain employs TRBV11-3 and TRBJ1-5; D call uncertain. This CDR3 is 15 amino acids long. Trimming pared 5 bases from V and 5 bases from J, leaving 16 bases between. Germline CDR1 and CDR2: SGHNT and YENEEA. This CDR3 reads CASSIGLVSDQPQHF. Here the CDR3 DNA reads TGTGCCAGCAGCATAGGGTTGGTCAGTGATCAGCCCCAGCATTTT.

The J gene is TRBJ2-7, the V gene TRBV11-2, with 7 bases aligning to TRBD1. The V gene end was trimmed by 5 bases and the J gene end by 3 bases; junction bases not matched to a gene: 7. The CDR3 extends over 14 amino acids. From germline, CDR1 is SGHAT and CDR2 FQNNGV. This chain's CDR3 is CASSPPGQIYEQYF. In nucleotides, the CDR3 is TGTGCCAGCAGCCCGCCGGGACAGATCTACGAGCAGTACTTC. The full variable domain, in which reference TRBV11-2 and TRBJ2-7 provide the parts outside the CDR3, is EAGVAQSPRYKIIEKRQSVAFWCNPISGHATLYWYQQILGQGPKLLIQFQNNGVVDDSQLPKDRFSAERLKGVDSTLKIQPAKLEDSAVYLCASSPPGQIYEQYFGPGTRLTVT.

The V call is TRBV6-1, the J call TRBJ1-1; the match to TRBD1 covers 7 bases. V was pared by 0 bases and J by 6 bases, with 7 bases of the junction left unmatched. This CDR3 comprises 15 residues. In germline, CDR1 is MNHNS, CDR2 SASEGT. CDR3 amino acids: CASSEAAGGVSEAFF. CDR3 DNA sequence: TGTGCCAGCAGTGAAGCAGCAGGGGGAGTGTCTGAAGCTTTCTTT.

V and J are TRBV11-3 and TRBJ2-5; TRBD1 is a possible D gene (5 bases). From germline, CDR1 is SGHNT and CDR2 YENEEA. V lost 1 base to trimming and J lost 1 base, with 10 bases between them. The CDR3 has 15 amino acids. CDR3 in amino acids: CASSLGPTAQETQYF. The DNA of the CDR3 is TGTGCCAGCAGCTTAGGCCCGACAGCCCAAGAGACCCAGTACTTC.

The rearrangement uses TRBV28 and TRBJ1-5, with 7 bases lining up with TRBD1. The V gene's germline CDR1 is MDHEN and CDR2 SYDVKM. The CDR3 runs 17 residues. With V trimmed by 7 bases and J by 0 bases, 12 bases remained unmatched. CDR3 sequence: CASIPDGQVLSNQPQHF. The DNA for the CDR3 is TGTGCCAGCATACCCGACGGACAGGTCCTTAGCAATCAGCCCCAGCATTTT.

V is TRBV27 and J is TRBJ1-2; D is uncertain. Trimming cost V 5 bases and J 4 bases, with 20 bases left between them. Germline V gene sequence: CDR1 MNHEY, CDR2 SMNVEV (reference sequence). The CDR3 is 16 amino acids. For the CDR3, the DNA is TGTGCCAGCAGTGCCGCCGAGTCGAGGAGGTTCTATGGCTACACCTTC. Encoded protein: CASSAAESRRFYGYTF.

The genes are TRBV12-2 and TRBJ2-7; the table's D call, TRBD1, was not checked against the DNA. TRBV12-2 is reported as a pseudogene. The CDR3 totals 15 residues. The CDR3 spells CASRFGTGGLEEQYF. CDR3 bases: TGTGCAAGTCGCTTCGGGACAGGGGGCTTGGAAGAGCAGTACTTC.